Sequencing of this TCR beta chain was carried out in a study of T cell clonality in common variable immunodeficiency. Study findings and constraints: Fewer TCRbeta clones were shared among CVID subjects than controls. In common variable immunodeficiency, TCR beta chains reportedly carried fewer deletions and N-nucleotide insertions.

The table lists this clone with many counts. The antigen is unknown. The DNA ends 3 residues before the CDR3 does, and the rest of the CDR3 is filled in from the germline J gene. The method was immunoSEQ multiplex PCR; TCRdb's version includes in-frame clones alone and lacks a portion of them. Observed in the sample are about 52,000 clones, none of them singletons. In germline, CDR1 is DFQATT, CDR2 SNEGSKA (reference sequence). V dropped 3 bases and J dropped 1 base, with 10 bases sitting between them. The CDR3 length is 14 residues. The sequenced sample was peripheral blood mononuclear cells. The chain employs TRBV20-1 and TRBJ1-5, with unresolved D. The origin of this receptor is a person aged 18 to 70 in good health. CDR3 DNA (partial): TGCAGTGCTAGTCCCCTTGTGAGCAATCAGCCC. Translating it yields CSASPLVSNQP. The full CDR3 protein reads CSASPLVSNQPQHF.